This TCR beta chain came from a study of molecular identifiers for immune sequencing clone quantification. In TCRdb, the PCR reads were re-called with MiXCR into one record per CDR3 protein. The data contain approximately 100,000 distinct CDR3 sequences, 36% of them singletons. This CDR3 spans 12 amino acids. CDR1 is ENHRY, CDR2 SYGVKD, per germline. In the case of this clonotype: What it binds is not known.

Study observations and caveats: Shared barcodes on identical TCR molecules could underestimate the sizes of highly expanded clones. In a background of around 1 million naive cells, spiked Jurkat TCR RNA from one cell was reportedly detectable.

The rearrangement joins TRBV10-3 to TRBJ2-7; 9 nucleotides match TRBD1. The end of the DNA is better explained by TRBJ2-1, so the J call may be wrong. The clonotype comes from a human donor in good health. Some libraries in this study had Jurkat cell RNA spiked in. The sample comprised naive CD8+ T cells from blood, with Jurkat cell RNA spiked in. The subset: FACS-sorted CD8+CD4-CCR7+CD45RA+ naive T cells. The CDR3 region is CAIDRGTGEQFF. The DNA for the CDR3 is TGTGCCATCGACAGGGGGACGGGCGAGCAGTTCTTC.